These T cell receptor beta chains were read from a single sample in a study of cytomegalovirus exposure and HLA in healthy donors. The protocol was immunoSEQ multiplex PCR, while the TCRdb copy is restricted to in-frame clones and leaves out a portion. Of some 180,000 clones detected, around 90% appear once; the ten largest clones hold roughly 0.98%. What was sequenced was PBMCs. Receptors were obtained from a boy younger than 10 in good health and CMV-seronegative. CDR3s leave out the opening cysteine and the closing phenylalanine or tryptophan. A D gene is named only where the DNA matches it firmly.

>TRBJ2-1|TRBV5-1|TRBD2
ASSATSGGAHNEQF
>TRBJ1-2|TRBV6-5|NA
ASSYSYSSNYGYT
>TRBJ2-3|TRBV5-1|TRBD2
ASSFSGSTDTQY
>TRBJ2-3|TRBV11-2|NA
ASSSLAGPTQY
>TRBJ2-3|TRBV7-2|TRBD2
ASSPRTSGGTDTQY
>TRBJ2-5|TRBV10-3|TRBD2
AISGLAGDETQY
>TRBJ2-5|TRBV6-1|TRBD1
ASSDRGMGETQY
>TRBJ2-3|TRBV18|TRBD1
ASSPQGAGTDTQY
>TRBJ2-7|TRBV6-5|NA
ASSYAGQIYEQY
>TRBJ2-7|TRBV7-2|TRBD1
ASSHRTGEIYEQY
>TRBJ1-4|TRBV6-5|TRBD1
ASSYRTGGTNEKLF
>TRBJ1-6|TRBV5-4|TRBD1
ASSSWTGATGPPLH
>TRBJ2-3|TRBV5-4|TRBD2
ASSAGLAGDTDTQY
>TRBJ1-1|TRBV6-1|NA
ASSGSQALRTEAF
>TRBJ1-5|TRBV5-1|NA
ASSLGESPNQPQH
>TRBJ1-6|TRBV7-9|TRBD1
ASSGQVNSPLH
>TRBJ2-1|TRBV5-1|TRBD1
ASSLFGTGENEQF
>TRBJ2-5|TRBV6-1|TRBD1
ASRGTGTETQY
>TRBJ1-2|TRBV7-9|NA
SSSPGGLGYT
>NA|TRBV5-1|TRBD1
ASSSTGTSYEQY
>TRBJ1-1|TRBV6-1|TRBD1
ASSSLTGGNTEAF
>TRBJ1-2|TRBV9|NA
ASSVGWGDERGYT
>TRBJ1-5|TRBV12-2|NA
ASRFPSRQNSNQPQH
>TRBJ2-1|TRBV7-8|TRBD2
ASSTPLAGAGGWVYEQF
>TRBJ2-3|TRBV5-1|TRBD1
ASSLEFRDSAGPSTDTQY
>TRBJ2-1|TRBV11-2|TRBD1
ASSLSGQGWNNEQF
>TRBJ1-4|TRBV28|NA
ASRPAGWKWGNEKLF
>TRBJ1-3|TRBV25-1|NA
ASTDQGAGNTIY
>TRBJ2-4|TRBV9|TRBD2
ASSARGLAGDIQY
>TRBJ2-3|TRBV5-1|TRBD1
ASSREGQGLTDTQY
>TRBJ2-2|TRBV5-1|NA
ASSLGMRGINTGELF
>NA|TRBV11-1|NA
ASSQRQGSGNEQY
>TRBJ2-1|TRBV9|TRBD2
ASSVGLAGGHEQF
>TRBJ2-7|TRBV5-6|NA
ASSLYRGSYEQY
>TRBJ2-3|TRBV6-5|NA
ASRFQGPGTDTQY
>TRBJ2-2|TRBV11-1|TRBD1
ASSPPGTENTGELF
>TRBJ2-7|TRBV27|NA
ASSLIPGTTAYEQY
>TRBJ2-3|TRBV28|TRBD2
ASSLARGAGPTDTQY
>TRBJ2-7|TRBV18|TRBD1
ASSPRDSYEQY
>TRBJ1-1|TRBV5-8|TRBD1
ASDRGDMNTEAF
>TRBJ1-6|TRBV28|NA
ASSFPQGLNSPLH
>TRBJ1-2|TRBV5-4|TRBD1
ASSSNDWTGEESGYGYT